What follows are 8 T cell receptor beta chains derived from one specimen sequenced in a study of CD8 T cells in ankylosing spondylitis. TCRdb ran MiXCR on the 5' RACE reads and lists one entry per CDR3 protein. The sample records about 800,000 distinct CDR3 sequences, roughly 12% being singletons. Study conclusions and caveats: There was a TCR beta motif, made of several highly homologous variants, that appeared characteristic of ankylosing spondylitis blood.

No antigens are known for them. The source material was blood, either unsorted or a sorted T cell fraction (not recorded which). The origin of the receptors is a male donor with ankylosing spondylitis.

The chain recombines TRBV5-1 with TRBJ2-1; D is possibly TRBD2 (6 bases). The CDR3 loop spans 13 amino acids. Germline lookup yields CDR1 SGHRS and CDR2 YFSETQ. V shed 9 bases and J shed 7 bases, with 17 bases lying between them. This CDR3 reads CATRPTSGNEQFF. The CDR3 DNA sequence: TGCGCCACCCGACCTACGAGCGGGAATGAGCAGTTCTTC. Based on the CDR3 plus reference TRBV5-1 and TRBJ2-1, the full variable domain is KAGVTQTPRYLIKTRGQQVTLSCSPISGHRSVSWYQQTPGQGLQFLFEYFSETQRNKGNFPGRFSGRQFSNSRSEMNVSTLELGDSALYLCATRPTSGNEQFFGPGTRLTVL.

This clonotype was seen only a few times. The rearrangement links TRBV28 to TRBJ2-1; TRBD1 matches 7 bases. Germline CDR1 is MDHEN and CDR2 is SYDVKM. Trimming removed 5 bases from V and 15 bases from J; junction bases left unmatched: 10. The CDR3 extends over 12 amino acids. DNA of the CDR3: TGTGCCAGCAGTCTGACTCCGGGACAGCGGTTCTTC. Its translation is CASSLTPGQRFF. Complete variable domain (other parts from reference TRBV28 and TRBJ2-1): DVKVTQSSRYLVKRTGEKVFLECVQDMDHENMFWYRQDPGLGLRLIYFSYDVKMKEKGDIPEGYSVSREKKERFSLILESASTNQTSMYLCASSLTPGQRFFGPGTRLTVL.

This chain links TRBV28 with TRBJ1-2; unclear D gene. V gave up 5 bases and J gave up 8 bases, with 15 bases separating them. Germline CDR1 and CDR2: MDHEN and SYDVKM. This CDR3 has 13 amino acids. The CDR3 spells CASSTETKWGYTF. In DNA, the CDR3 is TGTGCCAGCAGTACCGAAACAAAGTGGGGCTACACCTTC.

V usage is TRBV11-2 and J usage is TRBJ2-2; TRBD2 matches 9 bases. The CDR3 loop spans 19 amino acids. V shed 5 bases, J shed 5 bases, and the junction held 18 bases outside the gene matches. Germline CDR1 reads SGHAT; CDR2 reads FQNNGV. The CDR3 nucleotides read TGTGCCAGCAGCCGCTACGTAGCGGGAGAGATAGTACGGACCGGGGAGCTGTTTTTT. This sequence encodes CASSRYVAGEIVRTGELFF.

This clonotype was seen ten or more times. V gene TRBV7-2 combines with J gene TRBJ1-6; TRBD1 agrees at 8 bases. Per germline, CDR1 SGHTA and CDR2 FQGNSA. The J segment lost 9 bases and the V segment lost 3 bases, leaving 4 bases of the junction unmatched. The CDR3 loop spans 14 amino acids. The CDR3 DNA reads as TGTGCCAGCAGCTTCCAGGGGGCCGGTTCACCCCTCCACTTT. It yields the protein CASSFQGAGSPLHF.

This clonotype was seen ten or more times. The genes are TRBV7-2 and TRBJ1-2; D call uncertain. V gave up 7 bases and J gave up 7 bases, with 13 bases separating them. The CDR3 is made up of 12 amino acids. Germline loops: CDR1 SGHTA, CDR2 FQGNSA. Here the CDR3 reads CASTLDGGGYTF. DNA of the CDR3: TGTGCCAGCACCCTGGACGGTGGTGGCTACACCTTC.

This clonotype was observed a handful of times. V gene TRBV20-1 combines with J gene TRBJ2-1, with no clear D. Trimming cost V 1 base and J 3 bases, with 7 bases left between them. The CDR3 is made up of 13 amino acids. The germline V gene has CDR1 DFQATT and CDR2 SNEGSKA (reference sequence). CDR3: CSARAALYNEQFF. The CDR3 region has the DNA TGCAGTGCTAGAGCGGCGCTCTACAATGAGCAGTTCTTC.

This sequence joins TRBV29-1 and TRBJ2-3, with TRBD2 identical over 8 bases. The V gene end was trimmed by 2 bases and the J gene end by 4 bases; junction bases not matched to a gene: 8. The V gene's germline CDR1 is SQVTM and CDR2 ANQGSEA. The CDR3 consists of 15 residues. The CDR3 sequence is CSVEHRAGAPDTQYF. DNA of the CDR3: TGCAGCGTTGAACATCGAGCGGGGGCCCCAGATACGCAGTATTTT.